Presented here are 11 T cell receptor beta chains from one specimen sequenced in a study of beta chain features in type 1 diabetes. Study-wide findings and caveats: There was a moderate but significant shortening of TCRB CDR3s in all four CD4+ subsets of Type 1 diabetes patients.

The authors reverse transcribed all of the isolated RNA, so sequencing captured expressed TCRB transcripts. Clones were sequenced by immunoSEQ multiplex PCR, and TCRdb holds only the in-frame ones, with some missing. The top ten clones hold around 0.12% of a sample with 600,000 to 750,000 clones, roughly an eighth of them seen once. These TCRs' antigens remain unknown. The sample consisted of naive CD4+ T cells from blood. Every receptor here comes from a young man with type 1 diabetes.

This clone occurred a few times. The chain combines TRBV27 with TRBJ2-4, with TRBD2 as a possible D gene (6 bases). The V end was cut by 2 bases, the J end by 8 bases, with 16 bases between. The CDR3 is 15 amino acids. CDR1 is MNHEY, CDR2 SMNVEV, per germline (reference sequence). The CDR3 coding sequence is TGTGCCAGCAGTTTACTCCCGAGGAGGGAACACATTCAGTACTTC. Protein: CASSLLPRREHIQYF.

Many counts were recorded for this clone. The chain has TRBV7-9 and TRBJ2-3, with D hard to call. The CDR3 loop spans 14 amino acids. The V gene lost 2 bases and the J gene lost 3 bases, with 9 bases spanning the gap. CDR1 is SEHNR and CDR2 is FQNEAQ in the germline V gene (reference sequence). The CDR3 loop is CASSLSIRTDTQYF. The CDR3 DNA is TGTGCCAGCAGCTTATCTATCAGGACAGATACGCAGTATTTT.

The sample holds a few counts of this clone. This chain connects TRBV10-3 to TRBJ1-1; D might be TRBD1 (5 bases). This CDR3 contains 11 residues. The germline gives CDR1 ENHRY, CDR2 SYGVKD. The germline V and J ends were trimmed by 8 bases and 4 bases, with 8 bases remaining between them. The CDR3, as DNA: TGTGCCATCGGGGGGAGCACTGAAGCTTTCTTT. It yields the protein CAIGGSTEAFF.

This clone was seen more than once but under ten times. The chain is built from TRBV18 and TRBJ1-1; the match to TRBD1 covers 7 bases. Trimming took 4 bases from V and 0 from J; bases not matched to a gene: 5. The CDR3 loop spans 15 amino acids. From germline, CDR1 is KGHSH and CDR2 LQKENI. The CDR3 coding sequence is TGTGCCAGCTCACAGGGGGCTGGTATGAACACTGAAGCTTTCTTT. It is translated as CASSQGAGMNTEAFF.

This clone has only a few counts. The CDR3 spells CASSSGLAEYTDTQYF. CDR3 DNA sequence: TGTGCCAGTAGTAGCGGACTAGCGGAATACACAGATACGCAGTATTTT. J is TRBJ2-3 and V is TRBV19, with 10 bases aligning to TRBD2. Losses at the gene ends were 4 bases for V and 2 bases for J; bases not matched to a gene: 6. This CDR3 contains 16 residues. Germline V lookup: CDR1 LNHDA, CDR2 SQIVND (reference sequence). Combining the CDR3 with reference TRBV19 and TRBJ2-3 gives the whole variable domain DGGITQSPKYLFRKEGQNVTLSCEQNLNHDAMYWYRQDPGQGLRLIYYSQIVNDFQKGDIAEGYSVSREKKESFPLTVTSAQKNPTAFYLCASSSGLAEYTDTQYFGPGTRLTVL.

The table lists this clone with a few counts. The chain has TRBV4-1 and TRBJ2-7, with TRBD1 identical over 11 bases. Germline V gives CDR1 MGHRA, CDR2 YSYEKL. J gave up 3 bases and V 4 bases, and 8 bases lay outside the gene matches. The CDR3 spans 16 residues. The CDR3 nucleotides read TGCGCCAGCAGCCTCACCCGGGACAGGGGGTACTACGAGCAGTACTTC. The encoded protein is CASSLTRDRGYYEQYF.

This clone occurred a few times. The chain joins TRBV29-1 to TRBJ1-4; 8 positions match TRBD1. This CDR3 is built from 15 residues. V was pared by 6 bases and J by 8 bases, with 14 bases of the junction left unmatched. CDR1 and CDR2 (germline): SQVTM, ANQGSEA. CDR3 nucleotides: TGCAGCGTCGGGGTTCCAGGGGGCCTTCGCGAAAAACTGTTTTTT. It codes for CSVGVPGGLREKLFF.

The V call is TRBV2, the J call TRBJ2-3, with D perhaps TRBD1 (6 bases). Deletions cut 5 bases from V and 0 bases from J, with 12 bases between. CDR1 SNHLY and CDR2 FYNNEI come from the germline V gene. The CDR3 consists of 15 residues. The CDR3: CASSWTVPSTDTQYF. CDR3 nucleotide sequence: TGTGCCAGCAGTTGGACAGTCCCTAGCACAGATACGCAGTATTTT.

This sequence joins TRBV27 and TRBJ2-3; a weak D match, TRBD1 (5 bases). The CDR3 consists of 14 residues. V dropped 4 bases and J dropped 1 base, with 9 bases sitting between them. Per the germline V gene, CDR1 is MNHEY and CDR2 is SMNVEV (reference sequence). As DNA, the CDR3 is TGTGCCAGCAGTTGGGCCAGGGGCACAGATACGCAGTATTTT. Residues: CASSWARGTDTQYF.

A few counts support this clone. The chain joins TRBV2 to TRBJ2-3, with TRBD2 matching over 8 bases. The CDR3 is 14 residues long. Germline CDR1 and CDR2: SNHLY and FYNNEI. V was clipped by 3 bases and J by 6 bases; unmatched bases: 5. CDR3 protein: CASSEEIAGDTQYF. For the CDR3, the DNA is TGTGCCAGCAGTGAGGAAATAGCGGGGGATACGCAGTATTTT.

The gene calls are TRBV18 and TRBJ1-4; D is possibly TRBD1 (5 bases). Trimming removed 0 bases at V and 13 bases at J, with 9 bases between. The germline CDR1 and CDR2 sequences are KGHSH and LQKENI. This CDR3 spans 12 amino acids. The CDR3 DNA sequence: TGTGCCAGCTCACCACCGGAAGGGGTACTGTTTTTT. Translated: CASSPPEGVLFF.